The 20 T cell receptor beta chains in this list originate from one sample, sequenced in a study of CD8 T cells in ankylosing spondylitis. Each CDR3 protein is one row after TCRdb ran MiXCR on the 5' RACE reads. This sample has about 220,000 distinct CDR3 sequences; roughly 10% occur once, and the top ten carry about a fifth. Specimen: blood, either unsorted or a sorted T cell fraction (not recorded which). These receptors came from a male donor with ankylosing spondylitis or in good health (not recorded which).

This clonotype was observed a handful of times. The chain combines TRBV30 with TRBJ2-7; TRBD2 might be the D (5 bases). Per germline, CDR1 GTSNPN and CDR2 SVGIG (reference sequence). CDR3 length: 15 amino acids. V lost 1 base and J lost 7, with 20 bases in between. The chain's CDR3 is CAWSGKGPSSGEQYF. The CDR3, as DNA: TGTGCCTGGAGTGGTAAGGGCCCCTCATCGGGGGAGCAGTACTTC.

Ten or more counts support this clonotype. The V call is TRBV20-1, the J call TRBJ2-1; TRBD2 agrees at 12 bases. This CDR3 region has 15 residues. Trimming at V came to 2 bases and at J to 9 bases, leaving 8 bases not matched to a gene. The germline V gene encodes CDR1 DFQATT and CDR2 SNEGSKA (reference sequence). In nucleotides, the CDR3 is TGCAGTGCTAGAAACCCTAGCGGGGGGGCCACTGAGCAGTTCTTC. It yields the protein CSARNPSGGATEQFF.

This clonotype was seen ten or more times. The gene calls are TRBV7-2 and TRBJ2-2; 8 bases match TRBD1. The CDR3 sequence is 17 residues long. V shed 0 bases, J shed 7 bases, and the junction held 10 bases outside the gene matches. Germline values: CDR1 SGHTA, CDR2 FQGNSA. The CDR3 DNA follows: TGTGCCAGCAGCTTAGCTGCTGCGCAGGGGGCGCGCGGGGAGCTGTTTTTT. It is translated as CASSLAAAQGARGELFF.

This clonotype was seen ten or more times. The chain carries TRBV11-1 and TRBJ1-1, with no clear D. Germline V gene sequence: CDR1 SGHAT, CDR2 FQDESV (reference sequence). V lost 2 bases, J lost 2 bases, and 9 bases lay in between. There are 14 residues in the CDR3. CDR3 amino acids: CASSLFSDNTEAFF. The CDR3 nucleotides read TGTGCCAGCAGCTTATTCTCGGATAACACTGAAGCTTTCTTT.

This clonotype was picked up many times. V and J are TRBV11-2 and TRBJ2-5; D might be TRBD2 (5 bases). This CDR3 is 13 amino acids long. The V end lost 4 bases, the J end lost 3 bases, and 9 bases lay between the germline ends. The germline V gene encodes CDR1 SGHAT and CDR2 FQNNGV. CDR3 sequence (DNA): TGTGCCAGCAGCTCCGGGGTAAAAGAGACCCAGTACTTC. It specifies CASSSGVKETQYF.

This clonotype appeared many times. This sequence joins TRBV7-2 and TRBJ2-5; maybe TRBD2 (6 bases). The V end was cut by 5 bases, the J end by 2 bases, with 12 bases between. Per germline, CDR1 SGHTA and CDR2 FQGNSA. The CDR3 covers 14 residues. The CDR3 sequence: CASSAGRIQETQYF. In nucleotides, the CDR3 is TGTGCCAGCAGCGCGGGACGTATACAAGAGACCCAGTACTTC.

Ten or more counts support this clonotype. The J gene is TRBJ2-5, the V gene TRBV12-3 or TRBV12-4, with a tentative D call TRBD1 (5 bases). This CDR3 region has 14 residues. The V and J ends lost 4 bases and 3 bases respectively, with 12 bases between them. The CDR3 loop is CASSSPGYEETQYF. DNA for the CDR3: TGTGCCAGCAGTTCTCCAGGGTACGAAGAGACCCAGTACTTC.

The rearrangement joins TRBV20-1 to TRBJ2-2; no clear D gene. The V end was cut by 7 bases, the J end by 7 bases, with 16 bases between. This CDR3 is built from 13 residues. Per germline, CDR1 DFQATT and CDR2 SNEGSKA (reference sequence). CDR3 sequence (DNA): TGCAGTGTTTATGAGATTGTCGGCGGGGAGCTGTTTTTT. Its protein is CSVYEIVGGELFF.

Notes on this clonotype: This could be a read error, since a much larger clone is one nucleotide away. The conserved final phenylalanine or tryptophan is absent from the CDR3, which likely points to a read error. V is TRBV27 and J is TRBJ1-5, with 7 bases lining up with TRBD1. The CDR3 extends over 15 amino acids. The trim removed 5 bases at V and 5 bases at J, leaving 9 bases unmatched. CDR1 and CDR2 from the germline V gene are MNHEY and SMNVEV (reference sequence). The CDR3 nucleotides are TGTGCCAGCAGTACGACAGGGACCGCGCATCAGCCCCAGCATCTT. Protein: CASSTTGTAHQPQHL.

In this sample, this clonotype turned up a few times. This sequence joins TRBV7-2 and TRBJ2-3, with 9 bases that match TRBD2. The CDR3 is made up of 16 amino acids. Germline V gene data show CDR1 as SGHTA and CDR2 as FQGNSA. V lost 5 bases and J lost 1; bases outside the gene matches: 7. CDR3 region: CASSRTQRGGTDTQYF. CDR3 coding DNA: TGTGCCAGCAGCCGAACCCAGCGGGGGGGCACAGATACGCAGTATTTT.

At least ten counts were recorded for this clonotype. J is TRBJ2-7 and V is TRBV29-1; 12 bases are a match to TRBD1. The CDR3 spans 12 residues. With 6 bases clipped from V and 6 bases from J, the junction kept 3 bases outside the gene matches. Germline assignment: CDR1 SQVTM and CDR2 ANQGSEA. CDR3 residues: CSVGTGGSEQYF. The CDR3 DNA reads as TGCAGCGTAGGGACAGGGGGCAGCGAGCAGTACTTC.

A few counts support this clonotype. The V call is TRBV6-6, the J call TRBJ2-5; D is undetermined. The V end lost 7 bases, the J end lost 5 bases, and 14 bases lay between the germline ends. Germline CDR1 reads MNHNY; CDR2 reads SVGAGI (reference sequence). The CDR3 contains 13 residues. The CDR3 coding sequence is TGTGCCAGCACCAATCGTAGAGATGAGACCCAGTACTTC. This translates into CASTNRRDETQYF.

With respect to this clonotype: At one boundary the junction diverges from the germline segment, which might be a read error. Written as DNA, the CDR3 is TGTGCCAGCAGTTTGGGGTCTGCAAACACCATATATTTT. Residues: CASSLGSANTIYF. This chain uses TRBV12-3 or TRBV12-4 with TRBJ1-3; D gene ambiguous. CDR3 length equals 13 residues.

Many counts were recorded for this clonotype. This CDR3 reads CASTPQRGNQETQYF. Here the CDR3 DNA reads TGTGCCAGCACCCCTCAACGGGGGAATCAAGAGACCCAGTACTTC. The chain joins TRBV12-3 or TRBV12-4 to TRBJ2-5; perhaps TRBD2 as D (6 bases). This CDR3 has 15 amino acids. Trimming left V 7 bases short and J 2 bases short, with 17 bases between.

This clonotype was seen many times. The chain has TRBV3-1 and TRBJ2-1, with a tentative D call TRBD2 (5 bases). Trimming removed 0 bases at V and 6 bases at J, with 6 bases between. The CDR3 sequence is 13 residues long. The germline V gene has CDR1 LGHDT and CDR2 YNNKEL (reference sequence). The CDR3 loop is CASSQDRGNEQFF. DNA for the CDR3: TGTGCCAGCAGCCAAGATCGGGGCAATGAGCAGTTCTTC.

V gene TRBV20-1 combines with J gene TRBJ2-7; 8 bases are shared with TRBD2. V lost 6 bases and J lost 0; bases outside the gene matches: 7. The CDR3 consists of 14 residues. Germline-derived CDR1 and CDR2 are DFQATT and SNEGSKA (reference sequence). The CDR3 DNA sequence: TGCAGTGCAACAGCGGGGGCGAGCTCCTACGAGCAGTACTTC. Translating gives CSATAGASSYEQYF.

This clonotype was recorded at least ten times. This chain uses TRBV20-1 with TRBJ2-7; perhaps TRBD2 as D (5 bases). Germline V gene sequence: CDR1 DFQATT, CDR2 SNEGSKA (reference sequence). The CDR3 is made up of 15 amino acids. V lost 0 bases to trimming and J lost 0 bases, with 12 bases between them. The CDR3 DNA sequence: TGCAGTGCTAGAGACCACAGCGGTAGCTCCTACGAGCAGTACTTC. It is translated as CSARDHSGSSYEQYF.

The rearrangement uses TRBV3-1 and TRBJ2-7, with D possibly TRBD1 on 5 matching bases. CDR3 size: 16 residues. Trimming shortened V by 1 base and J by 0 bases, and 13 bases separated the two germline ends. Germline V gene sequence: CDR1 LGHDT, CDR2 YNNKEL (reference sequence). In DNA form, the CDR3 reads TGTGCCAGCAGCCAAGCGATGGCAGGGTCCTCCTACGAGCAGTACTTC. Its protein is CASSQAMAGSSYEQYF.

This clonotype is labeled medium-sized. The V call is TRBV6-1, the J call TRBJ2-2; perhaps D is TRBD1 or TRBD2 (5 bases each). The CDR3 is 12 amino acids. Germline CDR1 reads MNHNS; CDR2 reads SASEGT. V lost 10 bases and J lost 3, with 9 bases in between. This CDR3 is CATGTYTGELFF. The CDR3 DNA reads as TGTGCCACCGGGACCTACACCGGGGAGCTGTTTTTT.

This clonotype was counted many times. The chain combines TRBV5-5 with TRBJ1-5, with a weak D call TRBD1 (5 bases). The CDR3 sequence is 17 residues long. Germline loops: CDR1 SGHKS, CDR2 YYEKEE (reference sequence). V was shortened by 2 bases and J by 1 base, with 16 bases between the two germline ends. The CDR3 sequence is CASSLYLREQSNQPQHF. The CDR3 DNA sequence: TGTGCCAGCAGCTTATACCTCAGGGAACAGAGCAATCAGCCCCAGCATTTT.